One T cell receptor beta chain is described in this entry. This entry belongs to a study of technical replicates of blood from a few donors. Per germline, CDR1 SGHAT and CDR2 FQNNGV. The CDR3 has 15 residues. V gave up 7 bases and J gave up 0 bases, with 13 bases separating them. Using immunoSEQ multiplex PCR, the repertoire was profiled, and TCRdb retains in-frame clones only, with some absent. The repertoire has roughly 100,000 clones, around 95% of them found once; the top ten carry 0.2% to 0.25%. This receptor was identified in a human donor in good health. The specimen sequenced was T cells isolated from PBMCs. The V call is TRBV11-2, the J call TRBJ2-1; TRBD2 is a possible D gene (5 bases). The CDR3 sequence is CASTRTLSSYNEQFF. In nucleotides, the CDR3 is TGTGCCAGCACCAGGACTCTCAGCTCCTACAATGAGCAGTTCTTC.